Listed below are T cell receptor beta chains from one sample, sequenced in a study of PD-1 blockade in classical Hodgkin lymphoma. Only in-frame clones appear in the TCRdb table, and some are missing; sequencing was by immunoSEQ multiplex PCR. Of more than 40,000 clones detected, more than 70% appear once; the ten largest clones hold just over 9%. The material was peripheral blood mononuclear cells (PBMCs), obtained at baseline. The receptors here all came from a human donor with classical Hodgkin lymphoma. Both conserved end residues are part of each CDR3. D genes are given only for firm matches. Size is omitted from some rows. Given values are once, few, many or a class for expanded clones.

CDR3 length	V gene	D gene	J gene	clone size	CDR3 DNA	CDR3 protein
12	TRBV29-1	-	TRBJ2-3	-	TGCAGCGCCAGTAGCGCCACAGATACGCAGTATTTT	CSASSATDTQYF
14	TRBV2	-	TRBJ1-5	-	TGTGCCAGCAGTGAGGAACGGCACAATCAGCCCCAGCATTTT	CASSEERHNQPQHF
15	TRBV7-8	-	TRBJ2-7	-	TGTGCCAGCAGCCCCTCCCCGGCTGTGACCTACGAGCAGTACTTC	CASSPSPAVTYEQYF
15	TRBV5-1	TRBD2	TRBJ2-3	-	TGCGCCAGCAGACCCGGGACTAAAAGCACAGATACGCAGTATTTT	CASRPGTKSTDTQYF
16	TRBV10-3	TRBD1	TRBJ1-2	-	TGTGCCATCAGTGGCCCCGGGACAGCAATTAACTATGGCTACACCTTC	CAISGPGTAINYGYTF
15	TRBV6-4	TRBD1	TRBJ2-7	-	TGTGCCAGCAGTGACTCTCCCAGGGGGCACCACGAGCAGTACTTC	CASSDSPRGHHEQYF
14	TRBV7-6	-	TRBJ1-5	-	TGTGCCAGCAGCGCCGCAGGGGGCAATCAGCCCCAGCATTTT	CASSAAGGNQPQHF
13	TRBV19	TRBD2	TRBJ2-1	-	TGTGCCAGTAGTATAGGGGGACTAATCGATCTGTTCTTC	CASSIGGLIDLFF
13	TRBV4-1	-	TRBJ1-2	-	TGCGCCAGCAGCCTGGTCGTGGCCCATGGCTACACCTTC	CASSLVVAHGYTF
14	TRBV6-1	-	TRBJ2-6	once	TGTGCCAGCAGTGACGGCTCTGGGGCCAACGTCCTGACTTTC	CASSDGSGANVLTF
14	TRBV10-1	TRBD1	TRBJ1-2	-	TGCGCCAGCACTATTCTCTCCAGGGGGTCGGGCTACACCTTC	CASTILSRGSGYTF
14	TRBV19	-	TRBJ1-1	-	TGTGCCAGTAGTATAGGACATATGAACACTGAAGCTTTCTTT	CASSIGHMNTEAFF
18	TRBV14	-	TRBJ2-1	once	TGTGCCAGCAGCCAAGTGAGGTCCCGGGACCTATCCTACAATGAGCAGTTCTTC	CASSQVRSRDLSYNEQFF
12	TRBV21-1	-	TRBJ1-2	-	TGTGCCAGCAGGCGGGGGAGCTATGGCTACACCTTC	CASRRGSYGYTF
15	TRBV6-6	-	TRBJ1-4	-	TGTGCCAGCACGGGGGGGGTGGCAACTAATGAAAAACTGTTTTTT	CASTGGVATNEKLFF
14	TRBV7-9	-	TRBJ2-7	-	TGTGCCAGCAGCTTATCGGGGGTGGACTACGAGCAGTACTTC	CASSLSGVDYEQYF
12	TRBV7-2	-	TRBJ1-5	-	TGTGCCAGCAGCTTCTTCAATCAGCCCCAGCATTTT	CASSFFNQPQHF
16	TRBV5-4	-	TRBJ2-6	-	TGCGCCAGCAGCCAAGATCGTGGCTCTGGGGCCAACGTCCTGACTTTC	CASSQDRGSGANVLTF
17	TRBV28	-	TRBJ1-1	-	TGTGCCAGCAGTTTAGTCTGGGACGCCCGAAGGCACACTGAAGCTTTCTTT	CASSLVWDARRHTEAFF
17	TRBV2	-	TRBJ1-2	-	TGTGCCAGCAGTGAAAACCCTTCCGCCTGGGGGAGTAGTGGCTACACCTTC	CASSENPSAWGSSGYTF
15	TRBV9	-	TRBJ2-1	-	TGTGCCAGCAGCGTAGGCGGCGGGGGCGGGCATGAGCAGTTCTTC	CASSVGGGGGHEQFF
14	TRBV4-1	-	TRBJ2-7	-	TGCGCCAGCAGCCATTCGGGCACTTTCTACGAGCAGTACTTC	CASSHSGTFYEQYF
16	TRBV19	-	TRBJ1-5	-	TGTGCCAGTAGTATAGGGGCAATGGGCGACGGTCAGCCCCAGCATTTT	CASSIGAMGDGQPQHF
12	TRBV5-1	-	TRBJ1-1	-	TGCGCCAGCAGCCAACCGGGACCTGAAGCTTTCTTT	CASSQPGPEAFF
15	TRBV6-4	TRBD2	TRBJ2-3	-	TGTGCCAGCAGTTCTATAGCGGGGGGCTCAGATACGCAGTATTTT	CASSSIAGGSDTQYF
15	TRBV28	TRBD1	TRBJ1-1	-	TGTGCCAGCAGCTCCGGGACAGGGGCCGCCCGGAAAGCTTTCTTT	CASSSGTGAARKAFF
12	TRBV7-6	TRBD1	TRBJ2-1	-	TGTGCCAGCAGCTCAGGGGGATACGAGCAGTTCTTC	CASSSGGYEQFF
14	TRBV7-2	TRBD2	TRBJ2-5	once	TGTGCCAGCCGACCGGGGGGTGCCTTTGGGGCCCAGTACTTC	CASRPGGAFGAQYF
15	TRBV6-1	-	TRBJ1-1	-	TGTGCCAGCAGTGTGAGGGTCCTTGGAAACACTGAAGCTTTCTTT	CASSVRVLGNTEAFF
14	TRBV10-2	-	TRBJ2-7	-	TGCGCCAGCAGTGACTCGAGGGCGTCCTACGAGCAGTACTTC	CASSDSRASYEQYF
14	TRBV5-6	-	TRBJ1-6	-	TGTGCCAGCAGCCGGACAACCGGTAATTCACCCCTCCACTTT	CASSRTTGNSPLHF
15	TRBV14	-	TRBJ2-1	-	TGTGCCAGCAGCCTACAGGGTAGCTCCTACAATGAGCAGTTCTTC	CASSLQGSSYNEQFF
14	TRBV7-2	-	TRBJ2-7	-	TGTGCCAGCAGCTTAGTAGAAAGGGGCGACGAGCAGTACTTC	CASSLVERGDEQYF
14	TRBV5-5	-	TRBJ2-7	once	TGTGCCAGCAGCTTGGATGGGGGTAGCTACGAGCAGTACTTC	CASSLDGGSYEQYF
13	TRBV4-1	-	TRBJ2-5	-	TGCGCCAGCAGCCAAGAGGGTAGTGAGACCCAGTACTTC	CASSQEGSETQYF
13	TRBV7-2	-	TRBJ2-1	-	TGTGCCAGCAGCTACGCTACAGGCAATGAGCAGTTCTTC	CASSYATGNEQFF
17	TRBV7-6	TRBD1	TRBJ2-1	once	TGTGCCAGCAGCTTTAGCTGGGGGACAGGGGAAAACAATGAGCAGTTCTTC	CASSFSWGTGENNEQFF
13	TRBV11-2	-	TRBJ2-7	-	TGTGCCAGCAGCTTCGCCTCACTCCTTGAGCAGTACTTC	CASSFASLLEQYF
17	TRBV10-2	TRBD2	TRBJ2-3	-	TGCGCCAGCAGTGAGCCAGGACTAGCTGGGGGCACAGATACGCAGTATTTT	CASSEPGLAGGTDTQYF
15	TRBV6-5	TRBD1	TRBJ2-3	-	TGTGCCAGCGGACGCATGACAGGGGGGACAGATACGCAGTATTTT	CASGRMTGGTDTQYF
15	TRBV7-9	TRBD1	TRBJ2-7	-	TGTGCCAGCAGCTTAGCGGGGACAGTCACCTACGAGCAGTACTTC	CASSLAGTVTYEQYF
14	TRBV6-1	-	TRBJ2-7	-	TGTGCCAGCAGTGAGATGGGCCAGGGCCACGAGCAGTACTTC	CASSEMGQGHEQYF
16	TRBV11-2	-	TRBJ1-3	-	TGTGCCAGCAGTCTCGGGGTAGCCATCTCTGGAAACACCATATATTTT	CASSLGVAISGNTIYF
16	TRBV15	TRBD1	TRBJ2-6	-	TGTGCCACCAGCATAACAGGGGGCGGTGGGGCCAACGTCCTGACTTTC	CATSITGGGGANVLTF
17	TRBV9	-	TRBJ1-3	-	TGTGCCAGCAGCGTAGGGGCAGGGCAACTCTCTGGAAACACCATATATTTT	CASSVGAGQLSGNTIYF
12	TRBV10-3	-	TRBJ2-7	-	TGTGCCATCAGTGTCTTGAGAGACGAGCAGTACTTC	CAISVLRDEQYF
14	TRBV11-2	-	TRBJ2-7	-	TGTGCCAGCAGCTTAGGCGGGACTCCCTACGAGCAGTACTTC	CASSLGGTPYEQYF
13	TRBV7-2	-	TRBJ2-7	once	TGTGCCAGCACCACGGTTAGAGGCTACGAGCAGTACTTC	CASTTVRGYEQYF
14	TRBV28	-	TRBJ1-4	-	TGTGCCAGCAGAAGTCCCGGGACATTGCAAAAACTGTTTTTT	CASRSPGTLQKLFF
15	TRBV6-6	-	TRBJ2-5	-	TGTGCCAGCAGTTACTCGACCCTGGGTCAAGAGACCCAGTACTTC	CASSYSTLGQETQYF
15	TRBV4-3	TRBD1	TRBJ2-5	-	TGCGCCAGCAGCCAATTGGACAGGGGGCAAGAGACCCAGTACTTC	CASSQLDRGQETQYF
11	TRBV19	-	TRBJ2-5	-	TGTGCCAGCGCTAGAGGAGAGACCCAGTACTTC	CASARGETQYF
17	TRBV2	TRBD2	TRBJ2-2	few	TGTGCCAGCACCAAAGAGGCTAGCGGGGGTAGGACCGGGGAGCTGTTTTTT	CASTKEASGGRTGELFF
11	TRBV5-1	-	TRBJ2-5	-	TGCGCCAGCAGCTTGGATGGGACCCAGTACTTC	CASSLDGTQYF